This entry lists 2 T cell receptor beta chains sequenced from one sample in a study of T-cell reconstitution after alpha-beta-depleted transplantation in children. Molecular barcoding with unique molecular identifiers was used for the TCRbeta library. A single record per CDR3 protein comes from TCRdb applying MiXCR to the PCR reads. The table lists 580,000 or so distinct CDR3 sequences, under 25% of them singletons. Sequenced here: PBMCs, mostly from graft donor cells, sampled 360 days after TCRalphabeta/CD19-depleted stem cell transplant. The source of these receptors is a boy less than two years old who had a stem cell transplant for acute myeloid leukemia, so the T cells may come from the graft donor.

The rearrangement links TRBV20-1 to TRBJ2-2; D may be TRBD2 (5 bases). V was cut by 0 bases and J by 0 bases, with 11 bases left in between. CDR1 is DFQATT and CDR2 is SNEGSKA in the germline V gene (reference sequence). This CDR3 is built from 16 residues. CDR3 loop: CSARDYRTANTGELFF. In DNA, the CDR3 is TGCAGTGCTAGAGATTATAGGACTGCGAACACCGGGGAGCTGTTTTTT.

This clonotype showed up just a few times. The chain employs TRBV6-6 and TRBJ2-7; no definite D call. This CDR3 spans 13 amino acids. V was clipped by 0 bases and J by 3 bases, with 6 bases between them. CDR1 is MNHNY and CDR2 is SVGAGI in the germline V gene (reference sequence). The CDR3 coding sequence is TGTGCCAGCAGTTACTCGACCAACTACGAGCAGTACGTC. This codes for CASSYSTNYEQYV.